This entry concerns a single TCR beta chain. This sample is drawn from a study of blood T cell repertoires in COVID-19. From germline, CDR1 is KGHDR and CDR2 SFDVKD. This CDR3 contains 16 residues. V lost 4 bases to trimming and J lost 5 bases, with 19 bases between them. The table came from immunoSEQ multiplex PCR; TCRdb's copy has only in-frame clones and leaves some out. The table has 150,000 to 200,000 clones, approximately 83% seen once. The sequence was collected from a man aged 55 to 69 with acute or convalescent COVID-19. The source material was peripheral blood. The rearrangement joins TRBV24-1 to TRBJ1-2; tentative D call: TRBD1 (5 bases). CDR3 amino acids: CATSDSTQGTGYGYTF. The CDR3 DNA reads TGTGCCACCAGTGACAGTACGCAGGGAACCGGATATGGCTACACCTTC.